This TCR beta chain came from a study of neurological immune-mediated disorders. Study observations and caveats: Patients with HTLV-1-associated myelopathy showed the most TCR clonal expansion. Those with multiple sclerosis showed the least, falling below healthy controls. Private repertoires in all groups were suggested by the finding that expanded clones across subjects shared no CDR3 amino acid sequences.

One entry per CDR3 protein, called by TCRdb with MiXCR from the 5' RACE reads. The data contain roughly 61,000 distinct CDR3 sequences, roughly a tenth of them singletons. In its sample, this clonotype was seen many times. Its antigen is unknown. Sample time point: longitudinal time-point 1 (baseline). What was sequenced was PBMCs. The source of this sequence is a male donor with HTLV-1-associated myelopathy (HAM/TSP).

The CDR3 here is CASSGGLAGGNEQFF. As DNA, the CDR3 is TGCGCCAGCAGCGGGGGACTAGCGGGGGGCAATGAGCAGTTCTTC. This chain joins TRBV5-1 and TRBJ2-1; 15 nucleotides match TRBD2. V shed 4 bases and J 6 bases; nucleotides not matched to a gene: 2. Germline loops: CDR1 SGHRS, CDR2 YFSETQ. The CDR3 totals 15 residues.